The rows below give T cell receptor beta chains drawn from one sample of a study of cytomegalovirus exposure and HLA in healthy donors. Libraries were prepared by immunoSEQ multiplex PCR; TCRdb keeps only in-frame clonotypes and omits some of them. The sample contains 150,000 to 170,000 clones, 80% of which appear only once. Sequenced material: PBMCs. These receptor sequences come from a middle-aged woman in good health and CMV-seropositive. Each CDR3 is given with its conserved first and last residue. A D gene is named only where the DNA matches it firmly. Expanded clones get a size class; other rows say once, few or many, or leave the size out.

d_call j_call clone_size v_call cdr3_aa cdr3_nt
. TRBJ2-1 . TRBV7-3 CASSRRAEGWNEQFF TGTGCCAGCAGTCGCCGGGCGGAGGGGTGGAATGAGCAGTTCTTC
TRBD2 TRBJ2-7 . TRBV7-2 CASRPWGEGYEQYF TGTGCCAGCAGGCCCTGGGGGGAGGGCTACGAGCAGTACTTC
TRBD2 TRBJ2-2 . TRBV5-1 CASSLGLAGGPTGELFF TGCGCCAGCAGCTTGGGACTAGCGGGAGGGCCCACCGGGGAGCTGTTTTTT
TRBD2 TRBJ2-1 . TRBV5-1 CASRGDPTGRASNEQFF TGCGCCAGCAGAGGGGACCCTACCGGGAGGGCCTCGAATGAGCAGTTCTTC
. TRBJ1-4 . TRBV28 CASSLSVGAPEKLFF TGTGCCAGCAGTTTATCAGTAGGGGCGCCTGAAAAACTGTTTTTT
. TRBJ2-2 few TRBV6-4 CASSDSSTGELFF TGTGCCAGCAGTGACTCTAGCACCGGGGAGCTGTTTTTT
. TRBJ2-2 . TRBV30 CALPRGISAGELFF TGTGCCTTACCAAGGGGTATCTCGGCCGGGGAGCTGTTTTTT
. TRBJ1-1 . TRBV7-3 CASSWTGHPNTEAFF TGTGCCAGCAGCTGGACGGGACACCCGAACACTGAAGCTTTCTTT
TRBD1 TRBJ2-7 . TRBV9 CASSVGDSPYEQYF TGTGCCAGCAGCGTAGGGGACAGCCCCTACGAGCAGTACTTC
TRBD2 TRBJ2-5 . TRBV5-1 CASSLDLGGPGETQYF TGCGCCAGCAGCTTGGATTTGGGAGGGCCGGGAGAGACCCAGTACTTC
. TRBJ2-2 . TRBV5-1 CASSLAGPNTGELFF TGCGCCAGCAGCTTGGCTGGCCCGAACACCGGGGAGCTGTTTTTT
TRBD1 TRBJ1-1 . TRBV28 CASRIGTGDTEAFF TGTGCCAGCAGGATAGGGACAGGGGACACTGAAGCTTTCTTT
. TRBJ2-1 . TRBV10-3 CAISSDSYNEQFF TGTGCCATCAGCTCGGACAGTTACAATGAGCAGTTCTTC
. TRBJ2-7 . TRBV27 CASSLPGGREYF TGTGCCAGCAGTTTACCAGGGGGGAGAGAGTACTTC
. TRBJ1-4 . TRBV7-6 CASSLYAATNEKLFF TGTGCCAGCAGCTTATATGCAGCAACTAATGAAAAACTGTTTTTT
. TRBJ2-2 . TRBV6-1 CASMVGKNTGELFF TGTGCCAGCATGGTCGGGAAAAACACCGGGGAGCTGTTTTTT
TRBD2 TRBJ2-1 . TRBV9 CASSVGPGGPVNEQFF TGTGCCAGCAGCGTAGGTCCGGGAGGGCCTGTGAATGAGCAGTTCTTC
TRBD2 TRBJ2-2 . TRBV28 CASWKRGAAGELFF TGTGCCAGCTGGAAGCGGGGTGCGGCCGGGGAGCTGTTTTTT
. TRBJ2-1 few TRBV5-1 CASRGLPSSNEQFF TGCGCCAGCAGGGGCCTCCCGAGCTCCAATGAGCAGTTCTTC
. TRBJ2-3 . TRBV4-2 CASSQEWTGTDTQYF TGTGCCAGCAGCCAGGAATGGACTGGGACAGATACGCAGTATTTT
. TRBJ2-5 few TRBV30 CAWSALPISGRLRETQYF TGTGCCTGGAGTGCTTTACCGATTAGTGGGAGGTTACGGGAGACCCAGTACTTC
. TRBJ1-4 . TRBV19 CASSIEQGLNEKLFF TGTGCCAGTAGTATAGAGCAGGGCCTCAATGAAAAACTGTTTTTT
TRBD2 TRBJ2-3 once TRBV27 CASSLTSGTQYF TGTGCCAGCAGTTTAACTAGCGGTACGCAGTATTTT
TRBD2 TRBJ2-3 . TRBV10-2 CASSEASGSHPDTQYF TGCGCCAGCAGTGAGGCTAGCGGGAGTCACCCAGATACGCAGTATTTT
TRBD2 TRBJ2-7 . TRBV30 CALAGGPAYEQYF TGTGCACTAGCGGGAGGGCCCGCCTACGAGCAGTACTTC
TRBD2 TRBJ2-3 . TRBV5-6 CASSLLADGTDTQYF TGTGCCAGCAGTCTTCTAGCGGACGGCACAGATACGCAGTATTTT
. TRBJ2-7 . TRBV28 CASSSYLGATLDSGLSYEQYF TGTGCCAGCAGTAGCTACCTTGGGGCAACGCTGGATAGCGGTCTTTCCTACGAGCAGTACTTC
TRBD1 TRBJ2-5 few TRBV19 CASSIQGARETQYF TGTGCCAGTAGTATCCAGGGGGCGCGGGAGACCCAGTACTTC
TRBD1 TRBJ2-3 . TRBV7-9 CASSLVTGQGDTDTQYF TGTGCCAGCAGCTTAGTTACGGGACAGGGTGACACAGATACGCAGTATTTT
. TRBJ2-5 once TRBV7-3 CASSLGGREGETQYF TGTGCCAGCAGCTTAGGGGGCCGAGAGGGGGAGACCCAGTACTTC
TRBD2 TRBJ2-1 . TRBV29-1 CSVKSGSVPYNEQFF TGCAGCGTGAAGAGCGGGAGTGTACCCTACAATGAGCAGTTCTTC
. TRBJ2-3 . TRBV5-1 CASTVGSSTDTQYF TGCGCCAGCACCGTTGGCTCTAGCACAGATACGCAGTATTTT
TRBD1 TRBJ1-2 . TRBV10-3 CAISESPPGQGTGYTF TGTGCCATCAGTGAGAGCCCCCCGGGACAGGGTACGGGCTACACCTTC
TRBD2 TRBJ2-1 . TRBV9 CASSVVLSGTEQFF TGTGCCAGCAGCGTAGTACTGAGCGGGACTGAGCAGTTCTTC
. TRBJ1-3 . TRBV10-2 CASRAGTSNSGNTIYF TGCGCCAGCAGAGCCGGGACATCGAACTCTGGAAACACCATATATTTT
TRBD2 TRBJ2-7 . TRBV27 CASSVAGESYEQYF TGTGCCAGCAGTGTAGCGGGAGAGTCCTACGAGCAGTACTTC
TRBD1 TRBJ1-5 . TRBV6-5 CASRSDRGGNQPQHF TGTGCCAGCAGATCTGACAGGGGAGGCAATCAGCCCCAGCATTTT
TRBD1 TRBJ1-1 few TRBV27 CASSSDRVVTEAFF TGTGCCAGCAGTTCGGACAGGGTGGTCACTGAAGCTTTCTTT
TRBD1 TRBJ1-1 . TRBV2 CASSGVGTGQGTEAFF TGTGCCAGCAGTGGTGTGGGGACAGGGCAAGGTACTGAAGCTTTCTTT
. TRBJ1-4 medium-sized TRBV10-2 CASSLTPRGEKLFF TGCGCCAGCAGCCTGACTCCCAGGGGCGAAAAACTGTTTTTT
TRBD2 TRBJ2-1 . TRBV7-9 CASNSGRKSAYNEQFF TGTGCCAGCAACAGCGGGAGAAAGAGTGCCTACAATGAGCAGTTCTTC
. TRBJ1-2 . TRBV19 CASRPPIHLNYGYTF TGTGCCAGTAGGCCTCCCATACACCTTAACTATGGCTACACCTTC
. TRBJ2-7 . TRBV10-3 CAISELDGLSSYEQYF TGTGCCATCAGTGAACTAGACGGGTTGAGCTCCTACGAGCAGTACTTC
TRBD2 TRBJ2-7 few TRBV9 CASSVSTGREIPYEQYF TGTGCCAGCAGCGTATCGACGGGGCGGGAGATCCCCTACGAGCAGTACTTC
. TRBJ1-1 . TRBV15 CATSRVGGTEAFF TGTGCCACCAGCAGAGTAGGGGGCACTGAAGCTTTCTTT
TRBD2 TRBJ2-7 . TRBV2 CASSRQGGSSYEQYF TGTGCCAGCAGTCGCCAGGGAGGGAGCTCCTACGAGCAGTACTTC
TRBD1 TRBJ2-1 once TRBV18 CASSRETGTYNEQFF TGTGCCAGCTCACGAGAGACAGGGACCTACAATGAGCAGTTCTTC
TRBD2 TRBJ2-1 . TRBV5-4 CASSPPAGVSYNEQFF TGTGCCAGCAGCCCCCCGGCGGGAGTATCCTACAATGAGCAGTTCTTC
. TRBJ1-5 . TRBV30 CAWSISGNQPQHF TGTGCCTGGAGTATCTCAGGCAATCAGCCCCAGCATTTT
TRBD1 TRBJ1-1 . TRBV7-9 CASSSQTGGNTEAFF TGTGCCAGCAGCTCACAGACAGGGGGCAACACTGAAGCTTTCTTT
TRBD1 TRBJ1-2 . TRBV19 CASKRETGVNYGYTF TGTGCCAGTAAAAGGGAGACAGGGGTGAACTATGGCTACACCTTC
TRBD1 TRBJ1-1 few TRBV11-3 CASSLAGTGAATEAFF TGTGCCAGCAGCCTCGCCGGGACAGGGGCGGCCACTGAAGCTTTCTTT
. TRBJ1-1 . TRBV6-4 CASSLSRGTEAFF TGTGCCAGCAGCCTTTCCAGGGGCACTGAAGCTTTCTTT
TRBD1 TRBJ2-7 . TRBV28 CACSGQGAREQYF TGTGCCTGTTCCGGCCAGGGGGCTAGGGAGCAGTACTTC
. TRBJ2-2 . TRBV2 CASRVLAGELFF TGTGCCAGCAGGGTACTAGCAGGGGAGCTGTTTTTT
TRBD2 TRBJ2-7 . TRBV28 CASSSRGLAGSNEQYF TGTGCCAGCAGTTCGCGCGGACTAGCGGGATCTAACGAGCAGTACTTC
. TRBJ2-1 . TRBV28 CASSFEYNEQFF TGTGCCAGCAGTTTCGAGTACAATGAGCAGTTCTTC
. TRBJ2-3 . TRBV7-2 CASSSGSAAQYF TGTGCCAGCAGCTCGGGTTCGGCTGCGCAGTATTTT
TRBD1 TRBJ2-5 . TRBV2 CASRLDRAQETQYF TGTGCCAGCAGGTTGGACAGGGCCCAAGAGACCCAGTACTTC
TRBD1 TRBJ1-2 . TRBV7-9 CASSLDRGQGLRNYGYTF TGTGCCAGCAGCTTAGATAGGGGACAGGGGTTGCGAAACTATGGCTACACCTTC